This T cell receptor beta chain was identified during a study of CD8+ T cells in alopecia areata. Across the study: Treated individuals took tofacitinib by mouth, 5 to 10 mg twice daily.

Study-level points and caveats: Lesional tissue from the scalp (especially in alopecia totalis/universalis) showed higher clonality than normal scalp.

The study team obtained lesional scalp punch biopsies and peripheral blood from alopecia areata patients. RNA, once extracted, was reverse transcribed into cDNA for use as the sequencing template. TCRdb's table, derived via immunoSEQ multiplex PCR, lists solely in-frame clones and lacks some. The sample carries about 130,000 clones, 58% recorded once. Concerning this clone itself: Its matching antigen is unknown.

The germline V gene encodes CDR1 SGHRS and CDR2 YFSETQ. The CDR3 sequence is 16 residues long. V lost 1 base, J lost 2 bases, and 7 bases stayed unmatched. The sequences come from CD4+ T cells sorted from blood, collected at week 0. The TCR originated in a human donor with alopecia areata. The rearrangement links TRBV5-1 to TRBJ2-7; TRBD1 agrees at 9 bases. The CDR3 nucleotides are TGCGCCAGCAGCTTGCACTGGGACAGGGCTCCCTACGAGCAGTACTTC. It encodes CASSLHWDRAPYEQYF. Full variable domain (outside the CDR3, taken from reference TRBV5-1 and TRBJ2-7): KAGVTQTPRYLIKTRGQQVTLSCSPISGHRSVSWYQQTPGQGLQFLFEYFSETQRNKGNFPGRFSGRQFSNSRSEMNVSTLELGDSALYLCASSLHWDRAPYEQYFGPGTRLTVT.